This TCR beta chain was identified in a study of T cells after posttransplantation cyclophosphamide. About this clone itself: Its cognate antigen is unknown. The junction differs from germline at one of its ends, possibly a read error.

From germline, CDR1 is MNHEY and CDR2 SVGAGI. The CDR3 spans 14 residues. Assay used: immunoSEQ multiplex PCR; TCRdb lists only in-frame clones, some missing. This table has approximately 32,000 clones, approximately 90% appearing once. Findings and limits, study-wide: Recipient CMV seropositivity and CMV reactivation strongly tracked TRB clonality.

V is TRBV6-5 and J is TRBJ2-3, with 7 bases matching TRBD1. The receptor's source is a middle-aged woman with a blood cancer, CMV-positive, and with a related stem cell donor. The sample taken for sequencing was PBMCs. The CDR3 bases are TGTGCCAGCGGTACGAGGGGGCGCACAGGTACGCAGTATTTT. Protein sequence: CASGTRGRTGTQYF.